This passage covers 16 T cell receptor beta chains from one sample sequenced in a study of T cell responses to AZD1222 COVID-19 vaccine. Here immunoSEQ multiplex PCR was the method, and the copy in TCRdb shows in-frame clones only, minus some. The data hold 150,000 to 200,000 clones, with 85% to 95% observed a single time. The sample consisted of peripheral blood, taken 28 days after the second AZD1222 dose. The source is an adult who received the AZD1222 COVID-19 vaccine.

The V and J genes are TRBV19 and TRBJ1-1; no clear D. CDR1 is LNHDA, CDR2 SQIVND, per germline (reference sequence). Trimming pared 5 bases from V and 1 base from J, leaving 2 bases between. The CDR3 is 11 amino acids. In DNA form, the CDR3 reads TGTGCCAGTAGTCAGAACACTGAAGCTTTCTTT. The encoded protein is CASSQNTEAFF.

V usage is TRBV16 and J usage is TRBJ1-2, with a tentative D call TRBD1 (6 bases). This CDR3 is built from 15 residues. Germline V gene sequence: CDR1 KGHSY, CDR2 FQNENV. V lost 5 bases to trimming and J lost 1 base, with 14 bases between them. The CDR3 is CASSYTGGDNYGYTF. The CDR3 DNA sequence: TGTGCCAGCAGCTACACCGGGGGCGATAACTATGGCTACACCTTC.

In this sample, this clone turned up a few times. The chain employs TRBV27 and TRBJ2-3, with 12 bases matching TRBD2. Germline V gives CDR1 MNHEY, CDR2 SMNVEV (reference sequence). With V trimmed by 5 bases and J by 5 bases, 17 bases remained unmatched. This CDR3 comprises 19 residues. CDR3 protein: CASSPRARLAGGRKDTQYF. CDR3 sequence (DNA): TGTGCCAGCAGTCCACGAGCGCGGCTAGCGGGGGGGCGTAAAGATACGCAGTATTTT.

The rearrangement uses TRBV19 and TRBJ2-5, with a possible D match to TRBD1 (6 bases). The V gene lost 6 bases and the J gene lost 1 base, with 9 bases spanning the gap. CDR1 and CDR2 (germline): LNHDA, SQIVND (reference sequence). This CDR3 is built from 13 residues. For the CDR3, the DNA is TGTGCCAGTAGGAAACAGGGCCAAGAGACCCAGTACTTC. It is translated as CASRKQGQETQYF.

The rearrangement joins TRBV3-1 (or the pseudogene TRBV3-2) to TRBJ2-7; D gene ambiguous. V was cut by 3 bases and J by 7 bases, with 7 bases left in between. This CDR3 contains 11 residues. Germline CDR1 is LGHDT and CDR2 is YNNKEL (reference sequence). CDR3 sequence (DNA): TGTGCCAGCAGCCAGGTCCAGGAGCAGTACTTC. Translated, it gives CASSQVQEQYF.

This chain joins TRBV9 and TRBJ2-1; 9 nucleotides agree with TRBD2. The CDR3 is made up of 16 amino acids. V lost 0 bases, J lost 6 bases, and 7 bases stayed unmatched. Germline V gives CDR1 SGDLS, CDR2 YYNGEE. CDR3 sequence: CASSVDGTSRVNEQFF. Written as DNA, the CDR3 is TGTGCCAGCAGCGTAGATGGGACTAGCAGGGTCAATGAGCAGTTCTTC.

The chain links TRBV28 to TRBJ1-2, with 8 nucleotides matching TRBD1. This CDR3 spans 15 amino acids. Germline V gives CDR1 MDHEN, CDR2 SYDVKM. V trimming: 7 bases; J trimming: 7 bases; junction bases outside the gene matches: 14. CDR3 residues: CASTLPTGGMRGYTF. The CDR3 bases are TGTGCCAGCACCCTCCCTACAGGGGGGATGCGTGGCTACACCTTC.

V and J are TRBV19 and TRBJ1-2; 9 bases line up with TRBD1. Trimming cost V 7 bases and J 6 bases; bases outside gene matches: 12. The CDR3 has 15 residues. The germline V gene has CDR1 LNHDA and CDR2 SQIVND (reference sequence). The CDR3 loop reads CASIRPGTGTHGYTF. The CDR3 DNA reads TGTGCCAGTATCCGCCCGGGGACAGGGACACATGGCTACACCTTC.

The chain recombines TRBV19 with TRBJ1-5; no reliable D call. Looked up from germline, CDR1 is LNHDA and CDR2 is SQIVND (reference sequence). The CDR3 sequence is 13 residues long. The germline V and J ends were trimmed by 8 bases and 4 bases, with 12 bases remaining between them. The CDR3 sequence is CASSQRNNQPQHF. The DNA for the CDR3 is TGTGCCAGTTCCCAACGTAATAATCAGCCCCAGCATTTT.

The V call is TRBV9, the J call TRBJ1-2, with 7 bases that match TRBD1. This CDR3 is 13 amino acids long. Germline lookup yields CDR1 SGDLS and CDR2 YYNGEE. The trim removed 2 bases at V and 4 bases at J, leaving 2 bases unmatched. DNA for the CDR3: TGTGCCAGCAGCGTTACAGGGGCCTATGGCTACACCTTC. This encodes CASSVTGAYGYTF.

The chain recombines TRBV27 with TRBJ1-6, with D perhaps matching TRBD1 (5 bases). This CDR3 is built from 13 residues. Germline CDR1 is MNHEY and CDR2 is SMNVEV (reference sequence). V lost 2 bases and J lost 8, with 7 bases in between. The CDR3 protein is CASSLTGDSPLHF. CDR3 DNA: TGTGCCAGCAGTTTAACGGGGGATTCACCCCTCCACTTT.

The chain recombines TRBV29-1 with TRBJ2-5; maybe TRBD2 (6 bases). Trimming left V 0 bases short and J 4 bases short, with 15 bases between. Germline V gene sequence: CDR1 SQVTM, CDR2 ANQGSEA. This CDR3 spans 15 amino acids. CDR3 amino acids: CSVEDSTRWGETQYF. The CDR3 DNA is TGCAGCGTTGAAGACTCGACTAGGTGGGGAGAGACCCAGTACTTC.

The chain recombines TRBV6-1 with TRBJ2-2; D might be TRBD1 (6 bases). Germline V gene data show CDR1 as MNHNS and CDR2 as SASEGT. The ends were cut back, 1 base at V and 3 bases at J, with 9 bases in the middle. The length of the CDR3 is 15 residues. The CDR3, as DNA: TGTGCCAGCAGTGAAGGGACAGATTACACCGGGGAGCTGTTTTTT. It is translated as CASSEGTDYTGELFF.

V gene TRBV5-1 combines with J gene TRBJ2-5; possible D gene TRBD2, 5 bases. The CDR3 consists of 13 residues. Trimming pared 6 bases from V and 0 bases from J, leaving 9 bases between. CDR1 and CDR2 (germline): SGHRS, YFSETQ. CDR3 nucleotide sequence: TGCGCCAGCACTGGTAGCGACCAAGAGACCCAGTACTTC. Translated, it gives CASTGSDQETQYF.

The V and J genes are TRBV6-5 and TRBJ2-7; 7 bases match TRBD2. Unmatched junction bases numbered 6, after V lost 3 bases and J lost 1 base. The germline CDR1 and CDR2 sequences are MNHEY and SVGAGI. The CDR3 length is 15 residues. The CDR3 bases are TGTGCCAGCAGTTATTGGCCTAGCGGTTCCTACGAGCAGTACTTC. Protein product: CASSYWPSGSYEQYF.

The chain joins TRBV6-2 or TRBV6-3 to TRBJ1-3, with D possibly matching TRBD1 (5 bases). Trimming pared 3 bases from V and 2 bases from J, leaving 8 bases between. Looked up from germline, CDR1 is MNHEY and CDR2 is SVGEGT. This CDR3 is 14 amino acids long. The CDR3 region is CASSYQGPGNTIYF. The CDR3, as DNA: TGTGCCAGCAGTTATCAGGGACCTGGAAACACCATATATTTT.